This T cell receptor beta chain was found in a study of beta chain features in type 1 diabetes. Findings and limits, study-wide: Type 1 diabetes patients had TCRB CDR3s that were shorter (moderately but significantly so) in all four CD4+ subsets.

There are a few counts of this clone. Its specificity is unknown. The germline V and J ends were trimmed by 5 bases and 3 bases, with 11 bases remaining between them. Germline CDR1 reads LNHDA; CDR2 reads SQIVND (reference sequence). The CDR3 sequence is 13 residues long. Every bit of the isolated RNA underwent reverse transcription, so sequencing read expressed TCRB transcripts. Produced via immunoSEQ multiplex PCR; TCRdb's table is partial and in-frame only. The repertoire holds fewer than 350,000 clones, with approximately 16% as singletons. The receptor's source is a man aged 18 to 29 with type 1 diabetes. The chain joins TRBV19 to TRBJ2-7, with D possibly TRBD2 on 5 matching bases. Sequencing was done on a sample of naive CD4+ T cells from blood. The CDR3 DNA follows: TGTGCCAGTAGTCTAAACCGGGGCTACGAGCAGTACTTC. It encodes CASSLNRGYEQYF.